A single sample gave rise to the 27 T cell receptor beta chains below, sequenced in a study of shared clonotypes between healthy human individuals. The repertoire was sequenced with immunoSEQ multiplex PCR; TCRdb's copy has only in-frame clones and lacks some. The data show about 980,000 clones, more than 75% seen once. The sequenced sample was memory CD4+ T cells sorted from blood. Subset: CD45RA-negative fraction. The receptors originated from a man aged 18 to 29 in good health.

The rearrangement uses TRBV7-2 and TRBJ2-7; 12 bases agree with TRBD1. Losses at the gene ends were 5 bases for V and 4 bases for J; bases not matched to a gene: 6. Germline assignment: CDR1 SGHTA and CDR2 FQGNSA. This CDR3 is built from 15 residues. The CDR3 reads CASSRAGQGAYEQYF. The CDR3 DNA is TGTGCCAGCAGCCGCGCGGGACAGGGGGCTTACGAGCAGTACTTC.

The DNA for the CDR3 is TGCGCCGCTAGGGGGGGCAACACAGATACGCAGTATTTT. This translates into CAARGGNTDTQYF. The chain uses TRBV10-2 and TRBJ2-3, with D tentatively TRBD2 (7 bases). V was shortened by 11 bases and J by 2 bases, with 14 bases between the two germline ends. This CDR3 region has 13 residues. Germline assignment: CDR1 WSHSY and CDR2 SAAADI.

The chain couples TRBV7-2 to TRBJ1-1, with a possible D match to TRBD1 (5 bases). Germline CDR1 and CDR2: SGHTA and FQGNSA. The CDR3 is made up of 15 amino acids. Trimming shortened V by 1 base and J by 2 bases, and 11 bases separated the two germline ends. For the CDR3, the DNA is TGTGCCAGCAGCTTAGATCCGGGGCGAAACACTGAAGCTTTCTTT. Protein: CASSLDPGRNTEAFF.

The chain is built from TRBV9 and TRBJ2-4; possible D gene TRBD1, 5 bases. CDR1 SGDLS and CDR2 YYNGEE come from the germline V gene. The V end was cut by 0 bases, the J end by 7 bases, with 14 bases between. This CDR3 has 15 amino acids. CDR3 residues: CASSVGTSARNIQYF. The CDR3 nucleotides are TGTGCCAGCAGCGTAGGGACATCCGCGAGGAACATTCAGTACTTC.

This clone was counted between two and nine times. The chain couples TRBV5-1 to TRBJ2-2; no reliable D call. Per germline, CDR1 SGHRS and CDR2 YFSETQ. The V and J ends lost 2 bases and 4 bases respectively, with 12 bases between them. The CDR3 contains 15 residues. The DNA of the CDR3 is TGCGCCAGCAGCTTAATTCTAGGCGGCACCGGGGAGCTGTTTTTT. This sequence encodes CASSLILGGTGELFF.

V gene TRBV4-1 combines with J gene TRBJ1-6; the D gene is possibly TRBD1 (5 bases). V was trimmed by 0 bases and J by 14 bases, leaving 17 bases between them. The CDR3 contains 15 residues. Germline V CDR1 and CDR2: MGHRA, YSYEKL. DNA of the CDR3: TGCGCCAGCAGCCAAGATCAAGGCAGGGAATCATCCCTCCACTTT. Residues: CASSQDQGRESSLHF.

This rearrangement joins TRBV19 to TRBJ2-1, with TRBD2 as a possible D gene (6 bases). Germline lookup yields CDR1 LNHDA and CDR2 SQIVND (reference sequence). The CDR3 extends over 15 amino acids. V lost 0 bases to trimming and J lost 2 bases, with 8 bases between them. The CDR3 region has the DNA TGTGCCAGTAGTATAGATAGCGGTGCCTACAATGAGCAGTTCTTC. This sequence encodes CASSIDSGAYNEQFF.

V usage is TRBV7-9 and J usage is TRBJ2-5; 8 bases line up with TRBD1. After removal of 5 bases from V and 5 bases from J, the junction contained 13 bases not matched to a gene. The CDR3 has 16 amino acids. The germline V gene encodes CDR1 SEHNR and CDR2 FQNEAQ (reference sequence). CDR3 protein: CASSPGQGLFGETQYF. The CDR3 nucleotides are TGTGCCAGCAGCCCTGGACAGGGATTATTCGGCGAGACCCAGTACTTC.

Comment on this clone: A much larger clone differs by one base, so this may be a read error. J is TRBJ1-1 and V is TRBV4-1; D gene uncertain. From germline, CDR1 is MGHRA and CDR2 YSYEKL. Deletions cut 3 bases from V and 1 base from J, with 0 bases between. The CDR3 runs to 11 residues. The CDR3 protein is CASSQNTEAFF. The CDR3 DNA follows: TGCGCCAGCAGCCAGAACACTGAAGCTTTCTTT.

In this sample, this clone turned up once. This chain joins TRBV7-2 and TRBJ2-3; the match to TRBD2 covers 8 bases. V gave up 6 bases and J gave up 5 bases; unmatched junction bases: 10. In germline, CDR1 is SGHTA, CDR2 FQGNSA. CDR3 length: 15 amino acids. The chain's CDR3 is CASSSRGDAGDTQYF. The CDR3 DNA reads as TGTGCCAGCAGTTCGCGGGGGGACGCGGGAGATACGCAGTATTTT. The full variable domain, completed using reference TRBV7-2 and TRBJ2-3, is GAGVSQSPSNKVTEKGKDVELRCDPISGHTALYWYRQSLGQGLEFLIYFQGNSAPDKSGLPSDRFSAERTGGSVSTLTIQRTQQEDSAVYLCASSSRGDAGDTQYFGPGTRLTVL.

The chain has TRBV6-5 and TRBJ2-3, with TRBD1 matching over 11 bases. Trimming took 0 bases from V and 7 from J; bases not matched to a gene: 3. The germline gives CDR1 MNHEY, CDR2 SVGAGI. The CDR3 consists of 15 residues. The CDR3 protein is CASSYSGQGENTQYF. CDR3 sequence (DNA): TGTGCCAGCAGTTACTCGGGACAGGGGGAGAATACGCAGTATTTT.

This clone was detected once. The rearrangement links TRBV5-1 to TRBJ2-7; 9 bases match TRBD2. The V and J ends lost 6 bases and 2 bases, in that order; junction bases with no gene match: 9. The CDR3 is 15 amino acids. Germline V gene lookup returns CDR1 SGHRS and CDR2 YFSETQ. The CDR3 coding sequence is TGCGCCAGCACCTCTCTAGCGGGAAGGGCCTACGAGCAGTACTTC. This translates into CASTSLAGRAYEQYF.

This clone was detected once. This rearrangement joins TRBV4-1 to TRBJ2-3; 7 nucleotides line up with TRBD1. Germline CDR1 MGHRA, CDR2 YSYEKL. J gave up 4 bases and V 4 bases, and 5 bases lay outside the gene matches. This CDR3 comprises 14 residues. CDR3 DNA: TGCGCCAGCAGCCTCAGAGGGGGCCCAGATACGCAGTATTTT. Translating gives CASSLRGGPDTQYF.

V is TRBV6-4 and J is TRBJ2-5; D not certain. Trimming cost V 2 bases and J 5 bases, with 12 bases left between them. Germline V lookup: CDR1 MRHNA, CDR2 SNTAGT. The CDR3 contains 14 residues. In nucleotides, the CDR3 is TGTGCCAGCAGTGACCCGCTAGGTAGGGAGACCCAGTACTTC. It codes for CASSDPLGRETQYF.

J is TRBJ2-2 and V is TRBV29-1; TRBD2 might be the D (5 bases). CDR3 length equals 11 residues. CDR1 is SQVTM and CDR2 is ANQGSEA in the germline V gene. The V end was cut by 7 bases, the J end by 13 bases, with 16 bases between. CDR3 loop: CSAPGLGGLFF. CDR3 bases: TGCAGCGCCCCTGGGCTAGGAGGGCTGTTTTTT.

The V gene is TRBV30, the J gene TRBJ1-2; D is perhaps TRBD1 (5 bases). CDR1 is GTSNPN, CDR2 SVGIG, per germline (reference sequence). The CDR3 covers 13 residues. V lost 4 bases to trimming and J lost 7 bases, with 16 bases between them. The CDR3 bases are TGTGCCTGGACAGGTACCCCTGGGGGTGGCTACACCTTC. Protein sequence: CAWTGTPGGGYTF.

The CDR3 here is CASSLREKTGELFF. CDR3 DNA sequence: TGTGCCAGCAGCTTAAGAGAGAAGACCGGGGAGCTGTTTTTT. The chain is built from TRBV7-2 and TRBJ2-2; no clear D. V was cut by 2 bases and J by 5 bases, with 9 bases left in between. This CDR3 is built from 14 residues. CDR1 is SGHTA and CDR2 is FQGNSA in the germline V gene. The entire variable domain, with the rest obtained from reference TRBV7-2 and TRBJ2-2, is as follows: GAGVSQSPSNKVTEKGKDVELRCDPISGHTALYWYRQSLGQGLEFLIYFQGNSAPDKSGLPSDRFSAERTGGSVSTLTIQRTQQEDSAVYLCASSLREKTGELFFGEGSRLTVL.

This chain uses TRBV19 with TRBJ2-7, with 9 bases matching TRBD1. Germline lookup yields CDR1 LNHDA and CDR2 SQIVND (reference sequence). V lost 5 bases and J lost 6; bases outside the gene matches: 8. This CDR3 spans 14 amino acids. CDR3 sequence reads: CASSLGQGPGEQYF. CDR3 coding DNA: TGTGCCAGTAGTTTGGGACAGGGTCCCGGCGAGCAGTACTTC.

The chain employs TRBV11-3 and TRBJ2-1; 10 bases are a match to TRBD1. Germline assignment: CDR1 SGHNT and CDR2 YENEEA. The J segment lost 6 bases and the V segment lost 4 bases, leaving 15 bases of the junction unmatched. This CDR3 comprises 18 residues. CDR3 region: CASSSIVTGGGVINEQFF. The CDR3, as DNA: TGTGCCAGCAGCTCCATTGTGACAGGGGGCGGGGTAATCAATGAGCAGTTCTTC.

V is TRBV11-1 and J is TRBJ2-2; TRBD1 matches 8 bases. With V trimmed by 3 bases and J by 0 bases, 9 bases remained unmatched. The germline V gene has CDR1 SGHAT and CDR2 FQDESV (reference sequence). The CDR3 contains 18 residues. For the CDR3, the DNA is TGTGCCAGCAGCTTCGTCTTTCTACAGGGGGCGAACACCGGGGAGCTGTTTTTT. This codes for CASSFVFLQGANTGELFF.

About this clone: The junction departs from germline at one end; a sequencing error may be responsible. J is TRBJ1-4 and V is TRBV7-7, with 10 bases matching TRBD1. Germline V lookup: CDR1 SSHAT, CDR2 FNYEAQ (reference sequence). The CDR3 loop spans 15 amino acids. CDR3 region: CASSLGQGANEKLFF. DNA for the CDR3: TGTGCTAGCAGCTTAGGACAGGGGGCTAATGAAAAACTGTTTTTT.

J is TRBJ1-5 and V is TRBV4-3, with D hard to call. The length of the CDR3 is 16 residues. Germline V gene sequence: CDR1 LGHNA, CDR2 YSLEER. V was pared by 0 bases and J by 1 base, with 10 bases between. CDR3 sequence (DNA): TGCGCCAGCAGCCAAGAGCGCGGTCTGAGCAATCAGCCCCAGCATTTT. Amino acids: CASSQERGLSNQPQHF.

This sequence joins TRBV10-3 and TRBJ2-7; D ambiguous. Per the germline V gene, CDR1 is ENHRY and CDR2 is SYGVKD. The germline V and J ends were trimmed by 6 bases and 4 bases, with 16 bases remaining between them. The CDR3 loop spans 14 amino acids. CDR3 in DNA: TGTGCCATCAGCGATGGGTTGTTCGGGTACGAGCAGTACTTC. It specifies CAISDGLFGYEQYF.

The chain carries TRBV7-2 and TRBJ2-7; D possibly corresponds to TRBD1 (5 bases). Trimming removed 1 base at V and 3 bases at J, with 13 bases between. The CDR3 has 15 residues. Per the germline V gene, CDR1 is SGHTA and CDR2 is FQGNSA. The CDR3 nucleotides read TGTGCCAGCAGCTTAGGTGAGGCAGGGATCTACGAGCAGTACTTC. The encoded protein is CASSLGEAGIYEQYF.

The chain joins TRBV9 to TRBJ2-1; D remains unclear. V gave up 4 bases and J gave up 12 bases, with 11 bases separating them. CDR1 and CDR2 (germline): SGDLS, YYNGEE. The CDR3 is 11 residues long. This chain's CDR3 is CASSLGWVQFF. The CDR3 DNA follows: TGTGCCAGCAGCCTAGGGTGGGTGCAGTTCTTC.

This clone was found once. The CDR3 protein is CASSYSGPFELFF. CDR3 nucleotides: TGTGCCAGCAGTTACTCGGGTCCCTTCGAACTGTTTTTT. The chain uses TRBV6-5 and TRBJ1-4; D gene unclear. The CDR3 totals 13 residues. The V end lost 0 bases, the J end lost 12 bases, and 11 bases lay between the germline ends. Looked up from germline, CDR1 is MNHEY and CDR2 is SVGAGI.

V and J are TRBV5-1 and TRBJ1-2; D gene unclear. This CDR3 is built from 14 residues. Germline V gene lookup returns CDR1 SGHRS and CDR2 YFSETQ. V gave up 4 bases and J gave up 1 base, with 11 bases separating them. CDR3 amino acids: CASSEGPSNYGYTF. The CDR3 region has the DNA TGCGCCAGCAGCGAAGGACCGAGTAACTATGGCTACACCTTC.